Presented here are 16 T cell receptor beta chains from one specimen sequenced in a study of identical twins. TCRdb ran MiXCR on the 5' RACE reads and lists one entry per CDR3 protein. The sample carries about 570,000 distinct CDR3 sequences, nearly 10% recorded once. This sample also appeared in a second study, on yellow fever vaccine responses in identical twins.

Sequenced sample: PBMCs. Source of these receptors: a woman aged 18-35 years in good health.

The chain is built from TRBV7-9 and TRBJ2-1, with D perhaps matching TRBD1 (7 bases). The CDR3 runs 13 residues. Germline lookup yields CDR1 SEHNR and CDR2 FQNEAQ (reference sequence). Trimming removed 9 bases at V and 5 bases at J, with 14 bases between. This chain's CDR3 is CASRRGPDNEQFF. The CDR3 nucleotides are TGTGCCAGTAGGAGGGGGCCGGACAATGAGCAGTTCTTC.

CDR3 bases: TGTGCCAGCAGGAGCGGGGTCCAGCCCCAGCATTTT. Residues: CASRSGVQPQHF. V is TRBV28 and J is TRBJ1-5, with D uncertain. CDR1 is MDHEN and CDR2 is SYDVKM in the germline V gene. V was pared by 6 bases and J by 7 bases, with 10 bases between. The CDR3 has 12 amino acids.

The chain combines TRBV7-2 with TRBJ2-7; 12 bases map to TRBD2. Unmatched junction bases numbered 9, after V lost 5 bases and J lost 1 base. CDR1 and CDR2 (germline): SGHTA, FQGNSA. The CDR3 totals 17 residues. The CDR3 loop is CASSLPPSGRASYEQYF. In nucleotides, the CDR3 is TGTGCCAGCAGCCTACCACCTAGCGGGAGGGCGTCCTACGAGCAGTACTTC.

The chain has TRBV5-1 and TRBJ1-1, with no clear D. Trimming took 6 bases from V and 5 from J, leaving 14 bases between them. Per the germline V gene, CDR1 is SGHRS and CDR2 is YFSETQ. The CDR3 extends over 13 amino acids. The CDR3 DNA reads TGCGCCAGCATCTCGGTTTTAGGAACTGAAGCTTTCTTT. It codes for CASISVLGTEAFF.

At least ten counts were recorded for this clonotype. The chain recombines TRBV12-3 or TRBV12-4 with TRBJ1-1, with TRBD1 as a possible D gene (5 bases). The CDR3 spans 12 residues. V shed 3 bases and J shed 9 bases, with 11 bases lying between them. The CDR3 reads CASSLEGTKAFF. In nucleotides, the CDR3 is TGTGCCAGCAGTTTGGAGGGGACCAAAGCTTTCTTT.

The sample holds a few counts of this clonotype. The chain joins TRBV7-3 to TRBJ2-3; 9 nucleotides agree with TRBD1. The trim removed 4 bases at V and 0 bases at J, leaving 8 bases unmatched. The CDR3 length is 17 residues. The germline V gene encodes CDR1 SGHTA and CDR2 FQGTGA. The CDR3: CASSSLEQGASTDTQYF. CDR3 nucleotide sequence: TGTGCCAGCAGCTCCTTGGAACAGGGGGCCAGCACAGATACGCAGTATTTT.

This clonotype turned up a few times. The rearrangement uses TRBV6-5 and TRBJ1-1; the match to TRBD1 covers 9 bases. Germline-derived CDR1 and CDR2 are MNHEY and SVGAGI. The V gene end was trimmed by 4 bases and the J gene end by 4 bases; junction bases not matched to a gene: 4. This CDR3 is 14 amino acids long. CDR3 protein: CASSFATGGTEAFF. The CDR3 DNA reads as TGTGCCAGCAGTTTCGCGACAGGGGGCACTGAAGCTTTCTTT.

This rearrangement joins TRBV6-2 or TRBV6-3 to TRBJ2-5, with a weak D call TRBD2 (6 bases). The CDR3 has 16 residues. CDR1 and CDR2 from the germline V gene are MNHEY and SVGEGT. Trimming left V 0 bases short and J 1 base short, with 12 bases between. CDR3 coding DNA: TGTGCCAGCAGTTACTCGGGGCGGGGAAGCCAAGAGACCCAGTACTTC. Translation: CASSYSGRGSQETQYF.

This clonotype was recorded at least ten times. V is TRBV29-1 and J is TRBJ2-7; 8 positions agree with TRBD1. The CDR3 contains 13 residues. Per germline, CDR1 SQVTM and CDR2 ANQGSEA. With V trimmed by 5 bases and J by 3 bases, 6 bases remained unmatched. The CDR3 spells CSVKQGVLYEQYF. The CDR3 DNA sequence: TGCAGCGTTAAACAGGGGGTCCTCTACGAGCAGTACTTC.

This clonotype was seen repeatedly, ten times or more. The gene calls are TRBV7-2 and TRBJ1-2; D gene ambiguous. The CDR3 length is 13 residues. The V gene's germline CDR1 is SGHTA and CDR2 FQGNSA. Between the trimmed V and J ends, which lost 5 bases and 1 base, there was a span of 8 bases. The DNA for the CDR3 is TGTGCCAGCAGCGAGGTTCTTAACTATGGCTACACCTTC. Its translation: CASSEVLNYGYTF.

This clonotype was recorded at least ten times. The V and J genes are TRBV5-1 and TRBJ2-1; D is unclear. Deletions cut 4 bases from V and 5 bases from J, with 16 bases between. CDR1 and CDR2 from the germline V gene are SGHRS and YFSETQ. The CDR3 contains 15 residues. CDR3 region: CASSTDGRPDNEQFF. The CDR3 DNA follows: TGCGCCAGCAGCACGGACGGAAGACCCGACAATGAGCAGTTCTTC.

This clonotype was seen more than once but under ten times. V and J are TRBV9 and TRBJ2-3; 9 bases align to TRBD2. Per germline, CDR1 SGDLS and CDR2 YYNGEE. The ends lost 2 bases at V and 4 bases at J; junction bases unmatched: 8. CDR3 length equals 16 residues. This chain's CDR3 is CASSVSPGLAPDTQYF. The CDR3 DNA follows: TGTGCCAGCAGCGTTTCACCGGGACTAGCCCCAGATACGCAGTATTTT.

The rearrangement joins TRBV7-9 to TRBJ2-5; 7 nucleotides align to TRBD1. This CDR3 comprises 14 residues. The V and J ends lost 6 bases and 4 bases, in that order; junction bases with no gene match: 8. Germline CDR1 reads SEHNR; CDR2 reads FQNEAQ (reference sequence). The CDR3 region has the DNA TGTGCCAGCAGTGTGACAGGGTCGGGAGAGACCCAGTACTTC. It specifies CASSVTGSGETQYF.

This clonotype came up many times. The chain employs TRBV4-3 and TRBJ2-7; 9 bases agree with TRBD1. From germline, CDR1 is LGHNA and CDR2 YSLEER. V trimming: 0 bases; J trimming: 0 bases; junction bases outside the gene matches: 9. The CDR3 consists of 18 residues. CDR3 protein: CASSQDPRGQGISYEQYF. CDR3 sequence (DNA): TGCGCCAGCAGCCAAGATCCCCGAGGACAGGGGATCTCCTACGAGCAGTACTTC.

This clonotype was found a few times. The V and J genes are TRBV14 and TRBJ2-1; 10 bases agree with TRBD1. The V gene's germline CDR1 is SGHDN and CDR2 FVKESK. The CDR3 covers 16 residues. Germline trimming cut 3 bases from V and 7 bases from J; bases unmatched to any gene: 9. DNA of the CDR3: TGTGCCAGCAGCCAGGGGACAGGGGTAGGGGAAAATGAGCAGTTCTTC. Translating gives CASSQGTGVGENEQFF.

The rearrangement uses TRBV4-2 and TRBJ2-3; 11 bases are a match to TRBD2. V shed 0 bases and J 7 bases; nucleotides not matched to a gene: 12. Germline assignment: CDR1 LGHNA and CDR2 YNFKEQ. There are 18 residues in the CDR3. In DNA, the CDR3 is TGTGCCAGCAGCCAAGAACTAGCGGGGGACCTCACCGATCATACGCAGTATTTT. Translating it yields CASSQELAGDLTDHTQYF.